The source of this TCR beta chain is a study of graft-versus-host responses after intestinal transplantation. Produced via immunoSEQ multiplex PCR; TCRdb's table is partial and in-frame only. The profile shows approximately 20,000 clones, around 78% of them singletons. From the graft tissue, intraepithelial and lamina propria lymphocytes were released through processing. This receptor was taken from a human patient who received an intestinal transplant, so some T cells may come from the graft donor. The sample in question was ileum tissue, obtained 12 days after intestinal transplant.

Here the CDR3 DNA reads TGTGCCAGCAGTTCCCTCGGCACCGGGGAGCTGTTTTTT. Translated: CASSSLGTGELFF. The chain couples TRBV6-6 to TRBJ2-2; D not certain. The V gene lost 4 bases and the J gene lost 4 bases, with 7 bases spanning the gap. Germline-derived CDR1 and CDR2 are MNHNY and SVGAGI (reference sequence). This CDR3 has 13 amino acids.